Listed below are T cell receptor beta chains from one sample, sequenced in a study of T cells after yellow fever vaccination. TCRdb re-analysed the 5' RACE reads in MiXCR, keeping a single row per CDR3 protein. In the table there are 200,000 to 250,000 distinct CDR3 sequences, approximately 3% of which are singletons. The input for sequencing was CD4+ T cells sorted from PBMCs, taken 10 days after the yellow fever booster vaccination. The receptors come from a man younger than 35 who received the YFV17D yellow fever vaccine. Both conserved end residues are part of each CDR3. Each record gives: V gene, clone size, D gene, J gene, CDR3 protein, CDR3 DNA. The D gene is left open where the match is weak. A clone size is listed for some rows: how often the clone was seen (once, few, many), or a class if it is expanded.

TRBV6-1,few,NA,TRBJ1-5,CASSESGPYNQPQHF,TGTGCCAGCAGTGAAAGTGGGCCGTACAATCAGCCCCAGCATTTT
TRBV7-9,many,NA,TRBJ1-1,CASSGTLRNTEAFF,TGTGCCAGCAGCGGGACACTAAGAAACACTGAAGCTTTCTTT
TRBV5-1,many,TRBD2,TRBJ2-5,CASSYEPLVAGAPRTQYF,TGCGCCAGCAGCTATGAACCGTTGGTAGCGGGGGCTCCACGGACCCAGTACTTC
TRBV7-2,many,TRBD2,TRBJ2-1,CASSSISGWRYNEQFF,TGTGCCAGCAGCTCAATTAGCGGGTGGCGGTACAATGAGCAGTTCTTC
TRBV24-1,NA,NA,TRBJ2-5,CATSDGRGRQETQYF,TGTGCCACCAGTGATGGTCGGGGACGCCAAGAGACCCAGTACTTC
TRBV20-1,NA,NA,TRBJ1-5,CSARDTQRSAGQPQHF,TGCAGTGCTAGAGATACCCAGCGTTCCGCGGGTCAGCCCCAGCATTTT
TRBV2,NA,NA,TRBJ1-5,CASSGRGNQPQHF,TGTGCCAGCAGTGGCAGGGGCAATCAGCCCCAGCATTTT
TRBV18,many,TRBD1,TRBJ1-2,CASSRQGDYTF,TGTGCCAGCTCGCGACAGGGCGACTACACCTTC
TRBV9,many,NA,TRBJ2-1,CASSALNGGRQFF,TGTGCCAGCAGCGCACTAAACGGGGGAAGGCAGTTCTTC
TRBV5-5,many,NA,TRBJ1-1,CASSLKGGWMNTEAFF,TGTGCCAGCAGCCTCAAGGGCGGATGGATGAACACTGAAGCTTTCTTT
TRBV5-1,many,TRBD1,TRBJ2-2,CATTPGQGSPGELFF,TGCGCCACAACCCCGGGACAGGGCAGTCCCGGGGAGCTGTTTTTT
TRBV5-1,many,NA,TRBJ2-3,CASRQDPPSTDTQYF,TGCGCCAGCCGACAGGACCCCCCTAGCACAGATACGCAGTATTTT